One sample yielded the 10 T cell receptor beta chains listed below, sequenced in a study of T cells after posttransplantation cyclophosphamide (dated by TCRdb to between 2015 and 2016). The protocol used for the library was the immunoSEQ multiplex PCR assay. TCRdb mirrors the immuneACCESS table, restricted to in-frame sequences. Some clones are absent from its copies; in checked studies, under half trace to an unresolved V gene, and the reason for the others is unknown. Recorded for this sample are about 47,000 clones; roughly nine tenths of them occurred a single time. The ten largest clones represent less than 3.5% of the sample. Sequences were obtained from PBMCs. These receptors came from a woman aged 45-60 years in good health and a related stem cell transplant donor.

The V gene is TRBV29-1, the J gene TRBJ1-1; D is possibly TRBD1 (5 bases). The V gene's germline CDR1 is SQVTM and CDR2 ANQGSEA. This CDR3 contains 13 residues. As DNA, the CDR3 is TGCAGTACACTGAACAGGAAGAACACTGAAGCTTTCTTT. Translating gives CSTLNRKNTEAFF.

This clone is a singleton in its sample. The chain has TRBV11-2 and TRBJ2-7, with a weak D call TRBD1 (6 bases). Germline CDR1 SGHAT, CDR2 FQNNGV. CDR3 length equals 15 residues. The ends were cut back, 5 bases at V and 1 base at J, with 15 bases in the middle. The CDR3 nucleotides read TGTGCCAGCAGCCCGCAGAGAGGGGGTTCCTACGAGCAGTACTTC. Encoded protein: CASSPQRGGSYEQYF.

The J gene is TRBJ1-3, the V gene TRBV14, with D possibly matching TRBD1 (6 bases). This CDR3 is 14 amino acids long. CDR1 is SGHDN and CDR2 is FVKESK in the germline V gene. V was cut by 4 bases and J by 3 bases, with 10 bases left in between. The CDR3 spells CASSPQGLGNTIYF. Here the CDR3 DNA reads TGTGCCAGCAGCCCACAGGGTCTTGGAAACACCATATATTTT.

The rearrangement links TRBV7-9 to TRBJ1-6, with 7 bases identical to TRBD1. Germline assignment: CDR1 SEHNR and CDR2 FQNEAQ (reference sequence). The length of the CDR3 is 15 residues. J gave up 8 bases and V 5 bases, and 9 bases lay outside the gene matches. The CDR3 DNA follows: TGTGCCAGCAGCCGTTCCAGGGGGTCGGATTCACCCCTCCACTTT. As protein: CASSRSRGSDSPLHF.

This chain links TRBV5-5 with TRBJ1-3, with D possibly TRBD1 on 6 matching bases. Germline-derived CDR1 and CDR2 are SGHKS and YYEKEE (reference sequence). The V end lost 4 bases, the J end lost 0 bases, and 17 bases lay between the germline ends. The CDR3 is 17 amino acids. CDR3 DNA: TGTGCCAGCAGCACTGTCCCGGGACAAAGCTCTGGAAACACCATATATTTT. This translates into CASSTVPGQSSGNTIYF.

The rearrangement joins TRBV6-5 to TRBJ2-7, with D possibly being TRBD2 (6 bases). V lost 2 bases and J 2 bases, leaving 13 bases between the germline ends. This CDR3 has 15 residues. Germline CDR1 and CDR2: MNHEY and SVGAGI. DNA for the CDR3: TGTGCCAGCAGTTACGGATGGGCGGGGCCCTACGAGCAGTACTTC. Protein sequence: CASSYGWAGPYEQYF.

The chain recombines TRBV6-6 with TRBJ1-3; D call uncertain. V dropped 5 bases and J dropped 0 bases, with 5 bases sitting between them. CDR3 length: 13 amino acids. Germline V lookup: CDR1 MNHNY, CDR2 SVGAGI (reference sequence). The CDR3: CASSQASGNTIYF. As DNA, the CDR3 is TGTGCCAGCAGTCAGGCCTCTGGAAACACCATATATTTT.

V usage is TRBV19 and J usage is TRBJ2-5, with D maybe TRBD2 (6 bases). This CDR3 region has 13 residues. CDR1 is LNHDA and CDR2 is SQIVND in the germline V gene (reference sequence). V lost 1 base and J 4 bases, leaving 7 bases between the germline ends. The CDR3 nucleotides are TGTGCCAGTAGTATAGGCGGGGTAGAGACCCAGTACTTC. Translated: CASSIGGVETQYF.

This clone appeared a few times. V is TRBV6-4 and J is TRBJ1-1; the D is unclear. Deletions cut 5 bases from V and 3 bases from J, with 10 bases between. Germline V CDR1 and CDR2: MRHNA, SNTAGT. The CDR3 contains 13 residues. The CDR3 loop reads CASSLRGDTEAFF. As DNA, the CDR3 is TGTGCCAGCAGTCTTAGAGGAGACACTGAAGCTTTCTTT.

The chain uses TRBV7-8 and TRBJ1-5, with D uncertain. The CDR3 length is 15 residues. V was pared by 5 bases and J by 4 bases, with 15 bases between. Germline V gene lookup returns CDR1 SGHVS and CDR2 FQNEAQ. In DNA, the CDR3 is TGTGCCAGCAGCCGTTTAGTTGGGCCGAATCAGCCCCAGCATTTT. Its translation: CASSRLVGPNQPQHF.